This T cell receptor beta chain was sequenced for a study of OX40 agonist ivuxolimab in advanced cancers. Study outcomes and limitations: The study found that CD8+ T cells averaged more expanded clones than CD4+. Circulating CD4+ and CD8+ T cells showed clonal expansion by week 6 at 0.1 to 3.0 mg/kg.

Repertoires were generated with immunoSEQ multiplex PCR, while TCRdb's copy carries only in-frame clones and drops some. The sample lists tens of thousands of clones, 88% occurring once. The CDR3 covers 16 residues. V lost 2 bases to trimming and J lost 4 bases; unmatched junction nucleotides: 10. The V gene's germline CDR1 is MNHEY and CDR2 SVGAGI. To note about this clone: The antigen is unknown.

This rearrangement joins TRBV6-5 to TRBJ2-5, with 7 bases matching TRBD2. The sequence was collected from an adult with an advanced solid tumor such as melanoma, head and neck, liver or kidney cancer. Specimen: CD4+ or CD8+ T cells sorted from blood, collected in a trial of the OX40 agonist ivuxolimab. The CDR3 DNA sequence: TGTGCCAGCAGTTACCCTGGCGGGAGTCTAAGAGAGACCCAGTACTTC. This codes for CASSYPGGSLRETQYF.